The entry below describes one TCR beta chain. Germline lookup yields CDR1 ENHRY and CDR2 SYGVKD. J was trimmed by 6 bases and V by 5 bases; bases with no gene match: 9. The CDR3 is made up of 15 amino acids. This specimen comes from a study of blood T cell repertoires in COVID-19. Study processing details: Nucleated cell number was recorded as an estimate derived from reference gene primer amplification. Sequencing was performed with immunoSEQ multiplex PCR; in TCRdb, only in-frame clones are kept and a portion is missing. V, J and clone size derive from that table, while D and trimming were established from the DNA sequence. The sample contains about 670,000 clones, 80% to 90% of which appear only once.

The material sequenced was peripheral blood. The TCR sequence derives from a woman under 30 with acute or convalescent COVID-19. The chain uses TRBV10-3 and TRBJ1-2, with TRBD1 matching over 10 bases. CDR3 in amino acids: CAISSPGTGEDGYTF. Written as DNA, the CDR3 is TGTGCCATCAGTAGCCCCGGGACAGGGGAGGATGGCTACACCTTC.